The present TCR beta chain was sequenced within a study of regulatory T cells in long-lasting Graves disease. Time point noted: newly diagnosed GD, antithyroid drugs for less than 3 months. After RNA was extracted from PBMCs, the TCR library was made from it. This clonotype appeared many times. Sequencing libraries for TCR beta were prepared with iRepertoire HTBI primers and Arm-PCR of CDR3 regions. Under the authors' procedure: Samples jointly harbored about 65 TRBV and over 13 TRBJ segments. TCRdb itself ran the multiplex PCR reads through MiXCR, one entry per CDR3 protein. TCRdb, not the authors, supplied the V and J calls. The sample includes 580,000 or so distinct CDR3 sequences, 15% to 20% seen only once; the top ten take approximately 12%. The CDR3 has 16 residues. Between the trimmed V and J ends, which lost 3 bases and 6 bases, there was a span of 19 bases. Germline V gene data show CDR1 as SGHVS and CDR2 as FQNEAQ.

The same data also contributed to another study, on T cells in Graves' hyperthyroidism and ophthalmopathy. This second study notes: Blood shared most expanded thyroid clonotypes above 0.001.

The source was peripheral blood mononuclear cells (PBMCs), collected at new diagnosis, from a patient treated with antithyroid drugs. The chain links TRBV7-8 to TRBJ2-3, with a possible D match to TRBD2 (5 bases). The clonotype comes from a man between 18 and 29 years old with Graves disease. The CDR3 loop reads CASSLLRIKIADTQYF. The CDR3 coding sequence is TGTGCCAGCAGCTTGCTCAGAATCAAGATAGCGGATACGCAGTATTTT.